This TCR beta chain is from a study of cytomegalovirus exposure and HLA in healthy donors. The V end lost 0 bases, the J end lost 3 bases, and 8 bases lay between the germline ends. Germline lookup yields CDR1 SGHDN and CDR2 FVKESK. The CDR3 is 14 residues long. Concerning this clone: Its matching antigen is unknown.

Findings of the study overall: A later look showed TCR association rates differing by HLA locus, highest for DRB1 and lowest for HLA-C. Near-uniform donor sequencing depth was presumed by presence/absence analyses. It has been reported that TCR beta sequences accurately predicted the HLA-A and HLA-B alleles of most subjects.

The PCR was carried out with 60 Vbeta primers and 13 Jbeta primers. Profiled with immunoSEQ multiplex PCR; TCRdb holds only in-frame clones, not every one. The sample yields 100,000 to 150,000 clones, 60% to 80% seen once. The chain recombines TRBV14 with TRBJ1-1; D not resolved. Input material: PBMCs. The sequence came from a male donor in good health and CMV-seronegative. The CDR3 region has the DNA TGTGCCAGCAGCCAAGACCGGGGATACACTGAAGCTTTCTTT. This codes for CASSQDRGYTEAFF.